These 11 T cell receptor beta chains share one sample of origin, sequenced in a study of Ad26.COV2.S vaccination and SARS-CoV-2 variants. Sample treatment: roughly 18 received Ad26.COV2.S at low or high dose, single or two shots; about five received placebo; per-sample allocation not given. Each sample was drawn 63 days after the first injection (of vaccine or placebo). Assay: immunoSEQ multiplex PCR; the TCRdb copy retains only in-frame clones and omits some. Seen here are about 390,000 clones, more than 85% observed once, and the top ten hold under 3.5%. The starting material was peripheral blood, obtained in a trial of Ad26.COV2.S vaccine versus placebo. Receptor source: a person aged 18 to 59 who received the Ad26.COV2.S COVID-19 vaccine or a placebo.

This chain connects TRBV7-8 to TRBJ1-1; D call uncertain. From germline, CDR1 is SGHVS and CDR2 FQNEAQ. The germline V and J ends were trimmed by 0 bases and 2 bases, with 7 bases remaining between them. CDR3 length: 14 amino acids. CDR3 loop: CASSLAKVNTEAFF. CDR3 DNA: TGTGCCAGCAGCTTAGCGAAGGTTAACACTGAAGCTTTCTTT.

The gene calls are TRBV7-9 and TRBJ2-1; maybe TRBD2 (5 bases). Germline CDR1 SEHNR, CDR2 FQNEAQ (reference sequence). The CDR3 loop spans 15 amino acids. V lost 7 bases and J 1 base, leaving 14 bases between the germline ends. In nucleotides, the CDR3 is TGTGCCAGCATTTCAACTAGTGATTCCTACAATGAGCAGTTCTTC. It yields the protein CASISTSDSYNEQFF.

This chain connects TRBV18 to TRBJ1-5; D gene unclear. This CDR3 region has 14 residues. With 3 bases removed from V and 4 bases from J, the gap between germline ends came to 10 bases. Looked up from germline, CDR1 is KGHSH and CDR2 is LQKENI. Here the CDR3 DNA reads TGTGCCAGCTCACCCGAAGGACCTAATCAGCCCCAGCATTTT. It specifies CASSPEGPNQPQHF.

This clone was seen just once. The chain joins TRBV2 to TRBJ1-6, with D perhaps TRBD1 (6 bases). Trimming pared 3 bases from V and 9 bases from J, leaving 15 bases between. The CDR3 consists of 15 residues. Germline V CDR1 and CDR2: SNHLY, FYNNEI. CDR3 in amino acids: CASSDMGTYLSPLHF. The CDR3 DNA sequence: TGTGCCAGCAGTGATATGGGGACATACCTTTCACCCCTCCACTTT.

The chain joins TRBV2 to TRBJ1-6, with D perhaps matching TRBD1 (5 bases). Looked up from germline, CDR1 is SNHLY and CDR2 is FYNNEI. V dropped 8 bases and J dropped 9 bases, with 5 bases sitting between them. The CDR3 has 10 amino acids. The CDR3 region is CASGGSPLHF. In nucleotides, the CDR3 is TGTGCCAGCGGGGGTTCACCCCTCCACTTT. Complete variable domain (other parts from reference TRBV2 and TRBJ1-6): EPEVTQTPSHQVTQMGQEVILRCVPISNHLYFYWYRQILGQKVEFLVSFYNNEISEKSEIFDDQFSVERPDGSNFTLKIRSTKLEDSAMYFCASGGSPLHFGNGTRLTVT.

The CDR3 coding sequence is TGTGCCAGCAGCTCCCCTAACGAGGGGAACGAGCAGTACTTC. Translating it yields CASSSPNEGNEQYF. The J gene is TRBJ2-7, the V gene TRBV13, with D perhaps being TRBD1 or TRBD2 (5 bases each). In germline, CDR1 is PRHDT, CDR2 FYEKMQ (reference sequence). The CDR3 contains 14 residues. The germline V and J ends were trimmed by 4 bases and 5 bases, with 15 bases remaining between them. Full variable domain (outside the CDR3, taken from reference TRBV13 and TRBJ2-7): AAGVIQSPRHLIKEKRETATLKCYPIPRHDTVYWYQQGPGQDPQFLISFYEKMQSDKGSIPDRFSAQQFSDYHSELNMSSLELGDSALYFCASSSPNEGNEQYFGPGTRLTVT.

V and J are TRBV19 and TRBJ1-5; 7 bases fit TRBD1. The V gene's germline CDR1 is LNHDA and CDR2 SQIVND (reference sequence). With 7 bases clipped from V and 7 bases from J, the junction kept 13 bases outside the gene matches. The CDR3 is 15 residues long. CDR3 in amino acids: CASKGDRKLGQPQHF. The CDR3 DNA sequence: TGTGCCAGTAAAGGGGACAGAAAATTGGGGCAGCCCCAGCATTTT.

With regard to this clone: The same CDR3 is also encoded by other DNA sequences in this sample. CDR3 DNA sequence: TGTGCCAGCAGTTTTGAGGGAAACACCATATATTTT. The encoded protein is CASSFEGNTIYF. The rearrangement joins TRBV12-3 or TRBV12-4 to TRBJ1-3; no reliable D call. This CDR3 region has 12 residues. The V end lost 3 bases, the J end lost 4 bases, and 4 bases lay between the germline ends.

The chain uses TRBV7-2 and TRBJ2-1; 8 nucleotides line up with TRBD1. Losses at the gene ends were 5 bases for V and 12 bases for J; bases not matched to a gene: 12. The CDR3 extends over 14 amino acids. Germline V lookup: CDR1 SGHTA, CDR2 FQGNSA. CDR3 DNA sequence: TGTGCCAGCAGCCCCTCGGGACAGGAGCGTCGGCAGTTCTTC. This gives the protein CASSPSGQERRQFF.

V usage is TRBV12-3 or TRBV12-4 and J usage is TRBJ1-1; D may be TRBD1 (6 bases). This CDR3 region has 12 residues. CDR3 in DNA: TGTGCTATATCGAGGGGGGGAACTGAAGCTTTCTTT. Encoded protein: CAISRGGTEAFF.

The chain couples TRBV2 to TRBJ1-4; a weak D match, TRBD1 (5 bases). V lost 10 bases to trimming and J lost 3 bases, with 12 bases between them. The CDR3 is made up of 13 amino acids. Germline V gives CDR1 SNHLY, CDR2 FYNNEI. The CDR3 bases are TGTGCCACCATTAGGGGTTCTAATGAAAAACTGTTTTTT. Protein: CATIRGSNEKLFF.